Given below is one T cell receptor (beta chain) in context. Antigen: not known. The data derive from a study of T cell responses to AZD1222 COVID-19 vaccine. Findings of the study overall: No day 14 peak samples; only post-peak repertoires were characterized.

Trimming left V 0 bases short and J 5 bases short, with 14 bases between. The germline V gene has CDR1 SGHKS and CDR2 YYEKEE (reference sequence). This CDR3 has 15 amino acids. Sequencing used immunoSEQ multiplex PCR; TCRdb keeps in-frame clones, though not all of them. This sample has 80,000 to 100,000 clones, with roughly 89% found just once. The sample was peripheral blood, taken on day 0 of MenACWY control vaccination. The chain is built from TRBV5-5 and TRBJ1-2, with D possibly matching TRBD1 (6 bases). The sequence came from an adult in good health. The CDR3 DNA reads as TGTGCCAGCAGCTTGGTGGACAGACTGGGTTATGGCTACACCTTC. Translated, it gives CASSLVDRLGYGYTF.